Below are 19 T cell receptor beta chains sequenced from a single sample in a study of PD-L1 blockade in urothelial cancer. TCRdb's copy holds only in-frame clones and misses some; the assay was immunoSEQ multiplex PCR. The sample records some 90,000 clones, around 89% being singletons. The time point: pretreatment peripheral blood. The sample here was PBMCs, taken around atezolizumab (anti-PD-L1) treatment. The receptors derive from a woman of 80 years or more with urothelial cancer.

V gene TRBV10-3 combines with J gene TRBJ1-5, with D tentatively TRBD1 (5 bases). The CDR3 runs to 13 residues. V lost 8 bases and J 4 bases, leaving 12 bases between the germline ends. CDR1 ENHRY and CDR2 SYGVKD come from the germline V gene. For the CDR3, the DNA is TGTGCCATCCGGGGGGGTGAGAATCAGCCCCAGCATTTT. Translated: CAIRGGENQPQHF.

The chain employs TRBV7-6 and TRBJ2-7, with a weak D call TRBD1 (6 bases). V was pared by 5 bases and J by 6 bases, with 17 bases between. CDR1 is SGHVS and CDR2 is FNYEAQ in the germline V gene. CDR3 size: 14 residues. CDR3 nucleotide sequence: TGTGCCAGCAGCCTTACGACAGGTTCACGCGAGCAGTACTTC. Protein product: CASSLTTGSREQYF. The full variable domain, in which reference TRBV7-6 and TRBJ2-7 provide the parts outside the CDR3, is GAGVSQSPRYKVTKRGQDVALRCDPISGHVSLYWYRQALGQGPEFLTYFNYEAQQDKSGLPNDRFSAERPEGSISTLTIQRTEQRDSAMYRCASSLTTGSREQYFGPGTRLTVT.

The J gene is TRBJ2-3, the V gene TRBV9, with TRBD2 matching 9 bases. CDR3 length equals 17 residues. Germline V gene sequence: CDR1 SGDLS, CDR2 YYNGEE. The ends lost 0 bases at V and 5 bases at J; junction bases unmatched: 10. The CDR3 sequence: CASSVAGGTSIIDTQYF. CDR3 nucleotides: TGTGCCAGCAGCGTAGCAGGCGGGACTAGCATTATAGATACGCAGTATTTT.

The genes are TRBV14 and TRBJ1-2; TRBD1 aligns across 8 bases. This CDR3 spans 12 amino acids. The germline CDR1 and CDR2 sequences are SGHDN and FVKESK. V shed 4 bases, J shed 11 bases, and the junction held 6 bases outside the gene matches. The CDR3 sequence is CASSPSGGAYTF. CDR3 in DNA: TGTGCCAGCAGCCCCTCAGGGGGCGCGTACACCTTC.

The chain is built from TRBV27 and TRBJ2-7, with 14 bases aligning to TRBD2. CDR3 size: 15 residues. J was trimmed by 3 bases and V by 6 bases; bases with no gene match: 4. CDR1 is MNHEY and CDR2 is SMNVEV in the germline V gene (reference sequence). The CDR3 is CASRRTSGGNYEQYF. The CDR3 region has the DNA TGTGCCAGCAGACGGACTAGCGGGGGGAACTACGAGCAGTACTTC.

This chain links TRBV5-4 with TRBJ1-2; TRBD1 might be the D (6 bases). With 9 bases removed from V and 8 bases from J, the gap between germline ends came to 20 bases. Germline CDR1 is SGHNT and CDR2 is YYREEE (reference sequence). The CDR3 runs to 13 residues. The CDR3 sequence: CATTAGGVGGYTF. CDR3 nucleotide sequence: TGTGCCACCACCGCGGGGGGCGTGGGAGGCTACACCTTC.

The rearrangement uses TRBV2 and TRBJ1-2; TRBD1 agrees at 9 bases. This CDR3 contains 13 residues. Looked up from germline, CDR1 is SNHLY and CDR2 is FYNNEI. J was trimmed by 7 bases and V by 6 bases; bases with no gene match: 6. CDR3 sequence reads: CASSPGQGTGYTF. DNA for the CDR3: TGTGCCAGCAGCCCGGGACAGGGTACTGGCTACACCTTC.

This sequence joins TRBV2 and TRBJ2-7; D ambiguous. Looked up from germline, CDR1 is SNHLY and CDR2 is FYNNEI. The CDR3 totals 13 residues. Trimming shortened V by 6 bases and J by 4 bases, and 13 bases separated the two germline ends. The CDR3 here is CASSALLGYEQYF. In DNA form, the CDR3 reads TGTGCCAGCAGCGCCCTTCTAGGTTACGAGCAGTACTTC.

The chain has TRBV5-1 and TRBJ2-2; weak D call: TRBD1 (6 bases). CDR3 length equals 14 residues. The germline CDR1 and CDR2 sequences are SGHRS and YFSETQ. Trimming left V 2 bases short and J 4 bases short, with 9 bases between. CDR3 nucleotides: TGCGCCAGCAGCTTACAGGGAACCACCGGGGAGCTGTTTTTT. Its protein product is CASSLQGTTGELFF.

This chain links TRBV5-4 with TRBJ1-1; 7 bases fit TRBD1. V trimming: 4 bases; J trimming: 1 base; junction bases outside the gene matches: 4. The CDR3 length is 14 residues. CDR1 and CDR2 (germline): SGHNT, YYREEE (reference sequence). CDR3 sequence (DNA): TGTGCCAGCAGCAGTTGGACAGGGAACACTGAAGCTTTCTTT. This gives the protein CASSSWTGNTEAFF.

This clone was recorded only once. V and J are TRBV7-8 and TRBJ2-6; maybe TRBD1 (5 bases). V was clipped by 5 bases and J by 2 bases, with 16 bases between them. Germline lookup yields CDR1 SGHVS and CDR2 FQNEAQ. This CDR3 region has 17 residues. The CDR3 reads CASSPELRAAGANVLTF. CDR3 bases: TGTGCCAGCAGCCCAGAACTCAGGGCGGCTGGGGCCAACGTCCTGACTTTC.

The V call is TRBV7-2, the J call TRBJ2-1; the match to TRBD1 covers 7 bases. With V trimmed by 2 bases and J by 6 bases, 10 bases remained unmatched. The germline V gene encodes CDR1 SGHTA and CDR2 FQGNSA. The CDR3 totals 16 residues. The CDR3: CASSLNLGQFGNEQFF. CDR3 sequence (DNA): TGTGCCAGCAGCTTAAACCTGGGACAGTTCGGCAATGAGCAGTTCTTC. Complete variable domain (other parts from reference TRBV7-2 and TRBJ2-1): GAGVSQSPSNKVTEKGKDVELRCDPISGHTALYWYRQSLGQGLEFLIYFQGNSAPDKSGLPSDRFSAERTGGSVSTLTIQRTQQEDSAVYLCASSLNLGQFGNEQFFGPGTRLTVL.

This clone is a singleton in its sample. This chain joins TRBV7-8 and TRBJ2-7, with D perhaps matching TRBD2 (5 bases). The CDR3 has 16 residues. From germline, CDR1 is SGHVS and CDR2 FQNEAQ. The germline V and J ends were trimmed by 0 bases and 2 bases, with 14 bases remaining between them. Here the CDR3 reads CASSLAGSSGAYEQYF. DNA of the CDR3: TGTGCCAGCAGCTTAGCGGGGTCCAGCGGTGCCTACGAGCAGTACTTC.

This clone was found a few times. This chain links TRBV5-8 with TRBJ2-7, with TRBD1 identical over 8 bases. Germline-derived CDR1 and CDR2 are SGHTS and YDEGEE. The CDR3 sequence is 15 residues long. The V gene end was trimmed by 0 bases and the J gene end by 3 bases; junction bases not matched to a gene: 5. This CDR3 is CASSLAGTGNYEQYF. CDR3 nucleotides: TGTGCCAGCAGCTTGGCCGGGACAGGAAACTACGAGCAGTACTTC.

CDR3 region: CASEVGQGTYEQYF. The CDR3 coding sequence is TGTGCCTCAGAGGTGGGACAGGGAACGTACGAGCAGTACTTC. The chain joins TRBV6-1 to TRBJ2-7; 9 bases match TRBD1. This CDR3 is 14 amino acids long. Losses at the gene ends were 11 bases for V and 4 bases for J; bases not matched to a gene: 12. From germline, CDR1 is MNHNS and CDR2 SASEGT.

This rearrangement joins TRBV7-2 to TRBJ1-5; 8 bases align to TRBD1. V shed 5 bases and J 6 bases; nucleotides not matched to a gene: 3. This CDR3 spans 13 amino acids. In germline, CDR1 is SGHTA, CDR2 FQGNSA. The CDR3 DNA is TGTGCCAGCAGCCCGGACAGGGTTCAGCCCCAGCATTTT. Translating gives CASSPDRVQPQHF.

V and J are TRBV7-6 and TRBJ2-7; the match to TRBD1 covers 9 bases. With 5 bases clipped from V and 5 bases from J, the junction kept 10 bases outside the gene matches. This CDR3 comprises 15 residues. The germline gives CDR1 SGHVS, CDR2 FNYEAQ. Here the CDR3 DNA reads TGTGCCAGCAGCCGGAACGGACAGGGGTTACACGAGCAGTACTTC. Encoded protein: CASSRNGQGLHEQYF.

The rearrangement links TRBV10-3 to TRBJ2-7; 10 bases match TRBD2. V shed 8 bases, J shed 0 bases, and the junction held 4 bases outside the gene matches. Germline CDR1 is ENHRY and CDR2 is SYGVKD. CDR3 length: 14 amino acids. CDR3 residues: CAIGSGRNSYEQYF. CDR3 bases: TGTGCCATCGGTAGCGGGAGGAACTCCTACGAGCAGTACTTC.

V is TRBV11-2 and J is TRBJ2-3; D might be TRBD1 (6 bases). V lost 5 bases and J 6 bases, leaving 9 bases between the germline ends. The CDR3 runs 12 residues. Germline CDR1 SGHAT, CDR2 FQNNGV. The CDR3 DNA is TGTGCCAGCAGCCCGCAGGGGGATACGCAGTATTTT. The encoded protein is CASSPQGDTQYF.